The clone carrying this T cell receptor beta chain was recorded many times. Its antigen is currently unknown. These data come from a study of neurological immune-mediated disorders. TCRdb recomputed calls from the 5' RACE reads with MiXCR, one row per CDR3 protein. The sample lists over 35,000 distinct CDR3 sequences, 2.5% occurring once. Overall study findings and caveats: Phylogenetically, 18 of 34 multiple sclerosis patients' repertoires fell into one related-CDR3 cluster, a possible signature.

A total of 2 million PBMCs stored at -80 degrees C provided the unsorted libraries. The CDR3 runs to 12 residues. Germline V gene lookup returns CDR1 SGHRS and CDR2 YFSETQ. V shed 6 bases and J shed 10 bases, with 16 bases lying between them. The chain couples TRBV5-1 to TRBJ1-1; D is ambiguous. The clonotype originates from a man aged 50-59 years with multiple sclerosis. Sequencing was carried out using PBMCs. The CDR3 DNA reads as TGCGCCAGCAACTCACCCCAAGAGGTAGCTTTCTTT. Translating it yields CASNSPQEVAFF.